A single sample gave rise to the 32 T cell receptor beta chains below, sequenced in a study of blood T cell repertoires in COVID-19. Profiling relied on immunoSEQ multiplex PCR, and the TCRdb table lists in-frame clones only, not all of them. The data contain over 350,000 clones, more than 80% of them singletons. Sequencing was performed on peripheral blood. The receptors originated from a woman between 25 and 40 years old with active or convalescent COVID-19.

The chain employs TRBV3-1 (or the pseudogene TRBV3-2) and TRBJ1-5; 10 nucleotides match TRBD1. Trimming removed 6 bases from V and 6 bases from J; junction bases left unmatched: 8. Germline V gene lookup returns CDR1 LGHDT and CDR2 YNNKEL (reference sequence). There are 15 residues in the CDR3. CDR3 in amino acids: CASSLPGQGPQPQHF. The CDR3, as DNA: TGTGCCAGCAGTCTACCGGGACAGGGGCCTCAGCCCCAGCATTTT.

The J gene is TRBJ2-1, the V gene TRBV29-1; 9 nucleotides agree with TRBD2. The V segment lost 4 bases and the J segment 8 bases; nucleotides outside the gene matches: 6. The length of the CDR3 is 13 residues. The germline V gene encodes CDR1 SQVTM and CDR2 ANQGSEA. CDR3 loop: CSVGGLAGYEQFF. In DNA, the CDR3 is TGCAGCGTTGGGGGCCTAGCGGGATATGAGCAGTTCTTC.

DNA of the CDR3: TGTGCCAGCTCACCGGGACAGGAAGATCAGCCCCAGCATTTT. It yields the protein CASSPGQEDQPQHF. The chain recombines TRBV18 with TRBJ1-5; 8 bases are a match to TRBD1. The CDR3 is 14 amino acids. Germline V gene data show CDR1 as KGHSH and CDR2 as LQKENI. The ends lost 3 bases at V and 5 bases at J; junction bases unmatched: 3.

The chain has TRBV5-5 and TRBJ1-6; 7 nucleotides match TRBD1. J lost 9 bases, V lost 3 bases, and 6 bases had no gene match. The CDR3 consists of 14 residues. Germline V gene sequence: CDR1 SGHKS, CDR2 YYEKEE (reference sequence). The CDR3 sequence is CASSSTGVGSPLHF. DNA for the CDR3: TGTGCCAGCAGCTCAACAGGGGTGGGTTCACCCCTCCACTTT.

This clone was seen only once. CDR3 in amino acids: CASSPAGLASGTGELFF. The CDR3 DNA reads TGTGCCAGCAGCCCCGCGGGGTTGGCTAGCGGGACCGGGGAGCTGTTTTTT. The gene calls are TRBV11-2 and TRBJ2-2, with 8 bases aligning to TRBD2. This CDR3 spans 17 amino acids. Germline V CDR1 and CDR2: SGHAT, FQNNGV. Trimming at V came to 5 bases and at J to 5 bases, leaving 13 bases not matched to a gene.

The chain joins TRBV5-5 to TRBJ1-6; tentatively, D is TRBD1 (5 bases). The germline CDR1 and CDR2 sequences are SGHKS and YYEKEE (reference sequence). V was trimmed by 0 bases and J by 11 bases, leaving 9 bases between them. CDR3 length equals 13 residues. This chain's CDR3 is CASSLDWGAPLHF. CDR3 sequence (DNA): TGTGCCAGCAGCTTGGATTGGGGCGCACCCCTCCACTTT.

This chain uses TRBV3-1 (or the pseudogene TRBV3-2) with TRBJ1-5; D is unresolved. Germline V CDR1 and CDR2: LGHDT, YNNKEL (reference sequence). V gave up 4 bases and J gave up 0 bases, with 19 bases separating them. This CDR3 region has 18 residues. Here the CDR3 reads CASSRSPPGSYSNQPQHF. For the CDR3, the DNA is TGTGCCAGCAGCCGCTCACCTCCGGGATCTTATAGCAATCAGCCCCAGCATTTT.

The rearrangement links TRBV7-2 to TRBJ2-1; 12 bases match TRBD2. The CDR3 is made up of 15 amino acids. J gave up 7 bases and V 3 bases, and 4 bases lay outside the gene matches. Germline-derived CDR1 and CDR2 are SGHTA and FQGNSA. CDR3 DNA sequence: TGTGCCAGCAGCTTTTCCCTAGCGGGAGGGAATGAGCAGTTCTTC. Its protein is CASSFSLAGGNEQFF.

The chain uses TRBV6-6 and TRBJ1-2; D remains unclear. V dropped 4 bases and J dropped 6 bases, with 21 bases sitting between them. The CDR3 contains 16 residues. Germline V CDR1 and CDR2: MNHNY, SVGAGI (reference sequence). As DNA, the CDR3 is TGTGCCAGCAGTTTAGGTGCCGACACCGCCTTCAATGGCTACACCTTC. Protein sequence: CASSLGADTAFNGYTF.

The rearrangement links TRBV30 to TRBJ2-1, with a weak D call TRBD2 (5 bases). The CDR3 covers 15 residues. Germline V CDR1 and CDR2: GTSNPN, SVGIG (reference sequence). V dropped 0 bases and J dropped 2 bases, with 11 bases sitting between them. The CDR3 DNA sequence: TGTGCCTGGAGTGTCTCGCGGGCGACCTACAATGAGCAGTTCTTC. Translating gives CAWSVSRATYNEQFF.

The chain links TRBV5-4 to TRBJ1-1, with D perhaps TRBD1 (5 bases). This CDR3 region has 14 residues. The germline CDR1 and CDR2 sequences are SGHNT and YYREEE (reference sequence). V dropped 4 bases and J dropped 2 bases, with 12 bases sitting between them. CDR3 protein: CASSLRGVNTEAFF. Written as DNA, the CDR3 is TGTGCCAGCAGCCTCCGGGGGGTTAACACTGAAGCTTTCTTT.

In its sample, this clone was seen a few times. CDR3 in DNA: TGTGCCAGCAGCTGGGGCGGCGGCCCTGTGGACAATGAGCAGTTCTTC. Its protein is CASSWGGGPVDNEQFF. The chain uses TRBV5-6 and TRBJ2-1, with D perhaps matching TRBD1 (5 bases). V was pared by 3 bases and J by 5 bases, with 18 bases between. Germline CDR1 is SGHDT and CDR2 is YYEEEE. The CDR3 runs 16 residues.

CDR3 sequence (DNA): TGCGCCAGCAGCCCCCTAAGTTGGCTAGCGGGAGCATATGAGCAGTACTTC. Protein sequence: CASSPLSWLAGAYEQYF. The chain uses TRBV4-1 and TRBJ2-7; 10 nucleotides line up with TRBD2. V lost 4 bases to trimming and J lost 7 bases; unmatched junction nucleotides: 16. In germline, CDR1 is MGHRA, CDR2 YSYEKL. This CDR3 is built from 17 residues.

This clone was found a few times. The chain couples TRBV4-1 to TRBJ1-2; 8 nucleotides align to TRBD1. V gave up 2 bases and J gave up 4 bases; unmatched junction bases: 6. This CDR3 comprises 15 residues. Per the germline V gene, CDR1 is MGHRA and CDR2 is YSYEKL. CDR3 loop: CASSQTGGVGYGYTF. In DNA form, the CDR3 reads TGCGCCAGCAGCCAAACAGGGGGAGTCGGCTATGGCTACACCTTC.

This clone was picked up one time. The chain uses TRBV27 and TRBJ2-5; 9 positions match TRBD1. Germline CDR1 MNHEY, CDR2 SMNVEV (reference sequence). CDR3 length: 15 amino acids. The J segment lost 4 bases and the V segment lost 4 bases, leaving 7 bases of the junction unmatched. CDR3 bases: TGTGCCAGCAGTTCGCCCGGGACAGGGCTAGAGACCCAGTACTTC. Translated: CASSSPGTGLETQYF.

This rearrangement joins TRBV5-1 to TRBJ2-2, with D possibly being TRBD2 (5 bases). This CDR3 region has 14 residues. CDR1 and CDR2 from the germline V gene are SGHRS and YFSETQ. The V and J ends lost 4 bases and 0 bases respectively, with 7 bases between them. CDR3 amino acids: CASSDYTNTGELFF. DNA for the CDR3: TGCGCCAGCAGCGACTATACGAACACCGGGGAGCTGTTTTTT.

The chain uses TRBV5-6 and TRBJ2-7; possible D gene TRBD1, 5 bases. In germline, CDR1 is SGHDT, CDR2 YYEEEE. Trimming shortened V by 2 bases and J by 3 bases, and 15 bases separated the two germline ends. The CDR3 contains 15 residues. CDR3 in amino acids: CASSFSQGPHYEQYF. CDR3 DNA: TGTGCCAGCAGCTTCAGCCAGGGTCCCCACTACGAGCAGTACTTC.

This rearrangement joins TRBV4-1 to TRBJ2-7; D is possibly TRBD1 (6 bases). Germline CDR1 reads MGHRA; CDR2 reads YSYEKL. The CDR3 sequence is 14 residues long. The ends were cut back, 0 bases at V and 2 bases at J, with 8 bases in the middle. For the CDR3, the DNA is TGCGCCAGCAGCCAAGATCCAGGGGCCTACGAGCAGTACTTC. Translating gives CASSQDPGAYEQYF.

The chain uses TRBV5-1 and TRBJ2-2, with TRBD1 identical over 10 bases. This CDR3 has 17 residues. From germline, CDR1 is SGHRS and CDR2 YFSETQ. The ends lost 4 bases at V and 4 bases at J; junction bases unmatched: 10. This CDR3 reads CASSPRQGASGTGELFF. Written as DNA, the CDR3 is TGCGCCAGCAGCCCGAGACAGGGGGCGAGTGGCACCGGGGAGCTGTTTTTT.

The chain is built from TRBV10-2 and TRBJ2-7; 8 bases align to TRBD2. Germline CDR1 WSHSY, CDR2 SAAADI. This CDR3 comprises 15 residues. J was trimmed by 0 bases and V by 6 bases; bases with no gene match: 7. The CDR3 loop is CASSLTSAASYEQYF. CDR3 DNA sequence: TGCGCCAGCAGCTTGACTAGCGCGGCCTCCTACGAGCAGTACTTC.

The chain combines TRBV13 with TRBJ1-3; D uncertain. Germline loops: CDR1 PRHDT, CDR2 FYEKMQ (reference sequence). The V gene lost 5 bases and the J gene lost 5 bases, with 19 bases spanning the gap. The CDR3 extends over 16 amino acids. The CDR3 reads CASSPGPGSGRNTIYF. Here the CDR3 DNA reads TGTGCCAGCAGCCCAGGCCCAGGCTCGGGAAGAAACACCATATATTTT.

The chain has TRBV27 and TRBJ1-1; no clear D gene. In germline, CDR1 is MNHEY, CDR2 SMNVEV (reference sequence). Trimming stripped 7 bases from V and 0 bases from J, with 12 bases between. This CDR3 region has 14 residues. The CDR3 region is CASKRQRMNTEAFF. In DNA, the CDR3 is TGTGCCAGCAAACGTCAGAGGATGAACACTGAAGCTTTCTTT.

The V gene is TRBV5-1, the J gene TRBJ1-5; no clear D gene. Trimming stripped 0 bases from V and 5 bases from J, with 12 bases between. Germline lookup yields CDR1 SGHRS and CDR2 YFSETQ. The CDR3 loop spans 15 amino acids. For the CDR3, the DNA is TGCGCCAGCAGCTTGGCCCCGGTTCTCGATCAGCCCCAGCATTTT. Its translation is CASSLAPVLDQPQHF.

V is TRBV10-2 and J is TRBJ1-2; a weak D match, TRBD1 (6 bases). V was trimmed by 6 bases and J by 6 bases, leaving 26 bases between them. This CDR3 region has 17 residues. Germline V gives CDR1 WSHSY, CDR2 SAAADI. The CDR3 DNA follows: TGCGCCAGCAGCCCCATGTCTCCCCGGGACACCCACGATGGCTACACCTTC. Its translation is CASSPMSPRDTHDGYTF.

The rearrangement joins TRBV6-5 to TRBJ2-2, with D uncertain. V gave up 7 bases and J gave up 3 bases, with 15 bases separating them. Germline assignment: CDR1 MNHEY and CDR2 SVGAGI. The CDR3 consists of 15 residues. The CDR3 sequence: CASIPTRSYTGELFF. For the CDR3, the DNA is TGTGCCAGCATTCCAACCCGGAGCTACACCGGGGAGCTGTTTTTT.

The chain has TRBV29-1 and TRBJ2-7; D possibly corresponds to TRBD2 (5 bases). The length of the CDR3 is 13 residues. Germline lookup yields CDR1 SQVTM and CDR2 ANQGSEA. Trimming pared 5 bases from V and 7 bases from J, leaving 18 bases between. CDR3 residues: CSVRHGVSGEQYF. CDR3 DNA: TGCAGCGTTAGACACGGGGTTTCGGGTGAGCAGTACTTC.

This clone was seen just once. This sequence joins TRBV7-8 and TRBJ1-2; 8 nucleotides agree with TRBD1. With V trimmed by 1 base and J by 7 bases, 8 bases remained unmatched. This CDR3 region has 15 residues. Germline lookup yields CDR1 SGHVS and CDR2 FQNEAQ. DNA for the CDR3: TGTGCCAGCAGCTTAGACAGGGGGATCGGTGCTGGCTACACCTTC. Amino acid sequence: CASSLDRGIGAGYTF. Full variable domain (remainder filled in from reference TRBV7-8 and TRBJ1-2): GAGVSQSPRYKVAKRGQDVALRCDPISGHVSLFWYQQALGQGPEFLTYFQNEAQLDKSGLPSDRFFAERPEGSVSTLKIQRTQQEDSAVYLCASSLDRGIGAGYTFGSGTRLTVV.

The chain couples TRBV30 to TRBJ1-1, with D perhaps TRBD1 (5 bases). Germline CDR1 and CDR2: GTSNPN and SVGIG (reference sequence). The germline V and J ends were trimmed by 2 bases and 0 bases, with 13 bases remaining between them. The CDR3 contains 15 residues. The CDR3 is CAWSTKQDLNTEAFF. CDR3 nucleotides: TGTGCCTGGAGTACTAAACAGGACCTGAACACTGAAGCTTTCTTT.

About this clone: Other DNA sequences within the sample encode an identical CDR3. The chain recombines TRBV18 with TRBJ1-4, with D maybe TRBD1 (5 bases). V was clipped by 0 bases and J by 8 bases, with 10 bases between them. The CDR3 contains 14 residues. CDR1 KGHSH and CDR2 LQKENI come from the germline V gene. CDR3 in DNA: TGTGCCAGCTCACCACCGGGGGGAGGCGAAAAACTGTTTTTT. Residues: CASSPPGGGEKLFF.

The chain uses TRBV15 and TRBJ2-1; 10 bases are a match to TRBD2. Germline V gene data show CDR1 as LNHNV and CDR2 as YYDKDF (reference sequence). V lost 2 bases, J lost 0 bases, and 4 bases stayed unmatched. This CDR3 has 17 residues. The CDR3 DNA follows: TGTGCCACCAGCAGATTAGCGGGAGGAAGCTCCTACAATGAGCAGTTCTTC. Protein: CATSRLAGGSSYNEQFF. The entire variable domain, with the rest obtained from reference TRBV15 and TRBJ2-1, is as follows: DAMVIQNPRYQVTQFGKPVTLSCSQTLNHNVMYWYQQKSSQAPKLLFHYYDKDFNNEADTPDNFQSRRPNTSFCFLDIRSPGLGDTAMYLCATSRLAGGSSYNEQFFGPGTRLTVL.

The rearrangement links TRBV24-1 to TRBJ2-5; D perhaps matches TRBD1 (6 bases). CDR1 is KGHDR and CDR2 is SFDVKD in the germline V gene. The CDR3 runs to 16 residues. With 4 bases removed from V and 1 base from J, the gap between germline ends came to 15 bases. CDR3 residues: CATSDPREGGQETQYF. The CDR3 DNA follows: TGTGCCACCAGTGACCCTCGGGAAGGGGGCCAAGAGACCCAGTACTTC.

V usage is TRBV14 and J usage is TRBJ1-6, with 10 bases matching TRBD1. V was pared by 4 bases and J by 0 bases, with 0 bases of the junction left unmatched. In germline, CDR1 is SGHDN, CDR2 FVKESK. This CDR3 is built from 16 residues. CDR3 DNA: TGTGCCAGCAGCCGGACAGGGGGCTCCTATAATTCACCCCTCCACTTT. It specifies CASSRTGGSYNSPLHF. The full variable domain, in which reference TRBV14 and TRBJ1-6 provide the parts outside the CDR3, is EAGVTQFPSHSVIEKGQTVTLRCDPISGHDNLYWYRRVMGKEIKFLLHFVKESKQDESGMPNNRFLAERTGGTYSTLKVQPAELEDSGVYFCASSRTGGSYNSPLHFGNGTRLTVT.